The clone carrying this TCR beta chain was detected ten times or more. This record comes from a study of low-dose radiotherapy and immunotherapy resistance in tumors. This sample's time point: before trial treatment. The therapy administered to donors comprised nivolumab, ipilimumab, aspirin, low-dose cyclophosphamide and low-dose radiotherapy. Both TCRalpha and TCRbeta chains were reverse transcribed with V-gene-specific primers. TCR amplification ran 15 to 25 PCR cycles using constant-region and V-primer adapter primers. The mRNA that was isolated underwent amplification by in vitro transcription. TCRdb re-derived calls from the reads in MiXCR, one entry per CDR3 protein. The sample lists tens of thousands of distinct CDR3 sequences; 9% to 9.5% were seen once. The CDR3 has 15 residues. Germline CDR1 reads SEHNR; CDR2 reads FQNEAQ (reference sequence). V lost 4 bases, J lost 4 bases, and 4 bases stayed unmatched.

The sequencing used PBMCs, collected before treatment. The chain uses TRBV7-9 and TRBJ2-1; TRBD2 matches at 10 bases. The origin of this receptor is a male donor with prostate cancer. The CDR3 DNA is TGTGCCAGCAGCTCGGGGACTAGCGCTTACAATGAGCAGTTCTTC. Translating it yields CASSSGTSAYNEQFF.